A selection of T cell receptor beta chains follows, all from one sample in a study of blood T cell repertoires in COVID-19. Clones were sequenced by immunoSEQ multiplex PCR, and TCRdb holds only the in-frame ones, with some missing. This sample carries 110,000 to 150,000 clones, about 84% of them seen once, and the ten largest clones take approximately 5%. The specimen sequenced was peripheral blood. These receptors were collected from a woman aged 45-60 years with acute or convalescent COVID-19. The conserved cysteine and the conserved F or W are not part of the CDR3 here. The order of the fields is D gene, J gene, V gene, CDR3 protein. The D gene is left open where the match is weak.

NA,TRBJ2-7,TRBV28,ASTSWPEQY
NA,TRBJ2-2,TRBV19,ASSSNGGGATGELF
TRBD2,TRBJ2-1,TRBV19,ASNSRLAGATSSNEQF
TRBD1,TRBJ2-1,TRBV9,ASSPRGGPNNEQF
TRBD2,TRBJ2-1,TRBV9,ASSPPGLAGDEQF
NA,TRBJ1-2,TRBV27,ATKRSLGVYGYT
NA,TRBJ2-2,TRBV7-9,ASSSEAGELF
NA,TRBJ1-1,TRBV6-5,ASSYGGMNTEAF
NA,TRBJ1-1,TRBV20-1,SVAGDTEAF
TRBD1,TRBJ1-2,TRBV18,ASSPGPDRGFDGYT
NA,TRBJ2-5,TRBV5-5,ASSSDSLQETQY
TRBD1,TRBJ1-5,TRBV28,ASSSGQGGEPQH
TRBD1,TRBJ2-7,TRBV3-1/TRBV3-2,ASSPRQGPFYEQY
NA,TRBJ2-3,TRBV4-2,ASSQGVAEITDTQY
TRBD1,TRBJ1-1,TRBV7-9,ATGGSQNTEAF